The rows below give T cell receptor beta chains drawn from one sample of a study of T-cell reconstitution after alpha-beta-depleted transplantation in children. Using its own MiXCR run on the PCR reads, TCRdb lists one record per CDR3 protein. The data contain just over 950,000 distinct CDR3 sequences, less than 30% of them singletons. The input for sequencing was PBMCs, mostly from graft donor cells, taken 360 days after TCRalphabeta/CD19-depleted stem cell transplant. The receptors originated from a boy younger than two who had a stem cell transplant for SCID, so the T cells may come from the graft donor. Each CDR3 is given with its conserved first and last residue. A D gene is named only where the DNA matches it firmly. Clone size is given for some rows only: seen once, a few or many times, or a class if the clone is expanded.

clone_size	v_call	d_call	j_call	cdr3_aa	cdr3_nt
NA	TRBV2	NA	TRBJ1-3	CASGLQGSSGNTIYF	TGTGCCAGCGGTCTCCAGGGGAGCTCTGGAAACACCATATATTTT
NA	TRBV5-1	TRBD2	TRBJ2-1	CASSWLEGSGTSGGSSYNEQFF	TGCGCCAGCAGTTGGCTTGAGGGTAGCGGGACTAGCGGGGGGAGCTCCTACAATGAGCAGTTCTTC
few	TRBV7-9	NA	TRBJ1-4	CASSLSGGGGGEKLFF	TGTGCCAGCAGCTTAAGCGGCGGTGGTGGTGGTGAAAAACTGTTTTTT
few	TRBV5-5	NA	TRBJ1-1	CASSLGPGTAEAFF	TGTGCCAGCAGCTTAGGTCCGGGGACGGCTGAAGCTTTCTTT
NA	TRBV2	NA	TRBJ2-7	CASSEERFSYEQYF	TGTGCCAGCAGTGAAGAACGATTCTCCTACGAGCAGTACTTC
NA	TRBV9	NA	TRBJ2-5	CASSVASSSLRETQYF	TGTGCCAGCAGCGTAGCGTCTTCTAGCCTCCGGGAGACCCAGTACTTC
NA	TRBV28	TRBD2	TRBJ2-1	CASSSGGAPSYNEQFF	TGTGCCAGCAGTTCCGGGGGGGCCCCCTCCTACAATGAGCAGTTCTTC
NA	TRBV12-3/TRBV12-4	TRBD2	TRBJ2-1	CASSREGGPYNEQFF	TGTGCCAGCAGTCGGGAGGGGGGTCCCTACAATGAGCAGTTCTTC
NA	TRBV29-1	TRBD2	TRBJ2-3	CSVLGLAGGDTQYF	TGCAGCGTCCTGGGGTTAGCGGGGGGGGATACGCAGTATTTT
NA	TRBV5-1	NA	TRBJ2-2	CASSLEGLHTGELFF	TGCGCCAGCAGCTTGGAGGGACTTCACACCGGGGAGCTGTTTTTT
NA	TRBV20-1	NA	TRBJ1-2	CSARRPYYGYTF	TGCAGTGCTAGACGACCCTACTATGGCTACACCTTC
NA	TRBV27	TRBD1	TRBJ1-2	CASSFAGGIGGYTF	TGTGCCAGCAGTTTTGCAGGGGGGATTGGTGGCTACACCTTC
NA	TRBV5-1	TRBD2	TRBJ2-1	CASSLVTGLAANEQFF	TGCGCCAGCAGCTTGGTTACGGGACTAGCGGCCAATGAGCAGTTCTTC
NA	TRBV20-1	NA	TRBJ1-5	CSAGLGAISNQPQHF	TGCAGTGCCGGGTTAGGGGCGATAAGCAATCAGCCCCAGCATTTT
few	TRBV12-3/TRBV12-4	NA	TRBJ2-5	CASSRYAERQETQYF	TGTGCCAGCAGTCGCTACGCAGAGAGGCAAGAGACCCAGTACTTC
NA	TRBV14	NA	TRBJ1-1	CASSPIKLTGGNTEAFF	TGTGCCAGCAGCCCAATAAAACTGACAGGAGGAAACACTGAAGCTTTCTTT
many	TRBV5-1	TRBD2	TRBJ2-1	CASSFPGTSNEQFF	TGCGCCAGCAGCTTCCCCGGGACTAGCAATGAGCAGTTCTTC
once	TRBV5-1	NA	TRBJ1-1	CASSLGRTGLTNTEAFF	TGCGCCAGCAGCTTGGGACGAACAGGTTTGACGAACACTGAAGCTTTCTTT
few	TRBV29-1	NA	TRBJ2-7	CSVVGHHYEQYF	TGCAGCGTTGTAGGACACCACTACGAGCAGTACTTC
few	TRBV6-2/TRBV6-3	NA	TRBJ2-5	CASSYHQVPTETQYF	TGTGCCAGCAGTTACCACCAGGTGCCTACGGAGACCCAGTACTTC
once	TRBV12-3/TRBV12-4	TRBD2	TRBJ2-3	CASSSQLGSGGEMNTQYF	TGTGCCAGCAGTTCCCAGCTGGGTAGCGGGGGGGAGATGAATACGCAGTATTTT
NA	TRBV12-3/TRBV12-4	TRBD2	TRBJ2-3	CASSHLLAGADTQYF	TGTGCCAGCAGCCATCTTCTAGCGGGGGCAGATACGCAGTATTTT
few	TRBV6-2/TRBV6-3	TRBD2	TRBJ2-1	CASSYGGGSYNEQFF	TGTGCCAGCAGTTACGGGGGGGGCTCCTACAATGAGCAGTTCTTC
NA	TRBV7-3	NA	TRBJ1-1	CASSHAGPLTEAFF	TGTGCCAGCAGCCACGCGGGGCCCTTGACTGAAGCTTTCTTT
once	TRBV3-1	TRBD1	TRBJ2-7	CASSQGIRDRLEQYF	TGTGCCAGCAGCCAAGGCATACGGGACAGGCTGGAGCAGTACTTC
NA	TRBV27	TRBD1	TRBJ2-6	CASCASGTGSPGANVLTF	TGTGCCAGCTGTGCCTCCGGGACAGGGTCCCCTGGGGCCAACGTCCTGACTTTC
NA	TRBV6-5	NA	TRBJ2-7	CARHEQYF	TGTGCCAGACACGAGCAGTACTTC
NA	TRBV2	NA	TRBJ2-1	CANGRVVGTNEQFF	TGTGCCAACGGCAGGGTGGTGGGTACGAATGAGCAGTTCTTC
NA	TRBV5-1	TRBD1	TRBJ2-1	CASSWDSPPYNEQFF	TGCGCCAGCAGCTGGGACAGTCCCCCTTACAATGAGCAGTTCTTC
NA	TRBV11-2	TRBD1	TRBJ1-2	CASSRAGQGLGYTF	TGTGCCAGCAGCCGGGCGGGACAGGGCCTTGGCTACACCTTC
NA	TRBV7-6	NA	TRBJ1-5	CASSLSGEDGNQPQHF	TGTGCCAGCAGCTTATCGGGGGAGGATGGCAATCAGCCCCAGCATTTT
few	TRBV28	NA	TRBJ2-3	CASSFMGSTDTQYF	TGTGCCAGCAGTTTTATGGGGTCTACAGATACGCAGTATTTT
many	TRBV7-2	NA	TRBJ2-7	CASSLGANYEQYF	TGTGCCAGCAGCTTAGGAGCCAACTACGAGCAGTACTTC
NA	TRBV3-1	NA	TRBJ2-2	CASSHFTDTGELFF	TGTGCCAGCAGCCATTTCACCGACACCGGGGAGCTGTTTTTT
few	TRBV24-1	NA	TRBJ2-2	CATSDRLDLQDFKNTGELFF	TGTGCCACCAGTGACCGACTTGACCTGCAGGACTTCAAGAACACCGGGGAGCTGTTTTTT
NA	TRBV20-1	TRBD1	TRBJ2-1	CSARNTGVRNEQFF	TGCAGTGCTAGAAACACAGGGGTACGCAATGAGCAGTTCTTC
few	TRBV10-3	NA	TRBJ1-2	CATGAEGYGYTF	TGTGCCACCGGAGCCGAGGGATATGGCTACACCTTC
few	TRBV18	NA	TRBJ2-5	CASSPPVGGGQETQYF	TGTGCCAGCTCACCACCGGTAGGAGGCGGGCAAGAGACCCAGTACTTC
few	TRBV7-2	NA	TRBJ2-5	CASNPFNRAGETQYF	TGTGCCAGCAACCCGTTCAACAGGGCAGGGGAGACCCAGTACTTC
many	TRBV4-2	TRBD2	TRBJ2-2	CASSQQRGGTNTGELFF	TGTGCCAGCAGCCAGCAGCGGGGGGGGACGAACACCGGGGAGCTGTTTTTT
NA	TRBV20-1	TRBD2	TRBJ2-1	CSAFGGLPYNEQFF	TGCAGTGCTTTCGGGGGACTACCTTACAATGAGCAGTTCTTC
few	TRBV20-1	NA	TRBJ2-3	CSARALEWSDTQYF	TGCAGTGCTAGGGCTTTAGAATGGTCAGATACGCAGTATTTT
few	TRBV7-9	NA	TRBJ2-3	CASSLGDWATDTQYF	TGTGCCAGCAGCTTAGGGGACTGGGCAACAGATACGCAGTATTTT
NA	TRBV5-5	TRBD1	TRBJ2-1	CASSKRTGASSYNEQFF	TGTGCCAGCAGCAAAAGGACAGGGGCAAGCTCCTACAATGAGCAGTTCTTC
few	TRBV7-2	NA	TRBJ2-2	CASSLEAGPTTGELFF	TGTGCCAGCAGCTTAGAGGCTGGACCAACCACCGGGGAGCTGTTTTTT
NA	TRBV6-5	NA	TRBJ1-1	CASSYSRRGGPNTEAFF	TGTGCCAGCAGTTACTCCCGACGGGGGGGCCCGAACACTGAAGCTTTCTTT
NA	TRBV20-1	TRBD1	TRBJ2-5	CSARAGGLQETQYF	TGCAGTGCTAGAGCAGGGGGCCTCCAAGAGACCCAGTACTTC